This T cell receptor beta chain came from a study of cytomegalovirus exposure and HLA in healthy donors. Findings and caveats of the study: There were over 150 TCR beta chains listed as cytomegalovirus-associated.

The protocol was immunoSEQ multiplex PCR, while the TCRdb copy is restricted to in-frame clones and leaves out a portion. The profile shows 300,000 to 350,000 clones, 88% of them singletons. The length of the CDR3 is 13 residues. V was cut by 1 base and J by 10 bases, with 8 bases left in between. Per the germline V gene, CDR1 is MNHNS and CDR2 is SASEGT. This clone was observed a few times. Its cognate antigen is unknown. The material sequenced was PBMCs. This TCR was sampled from a man aged 25-40 years in good health and CMV-seronegative. The chain uses TRBV6-1 and TRBJ1-6; D call uncertain. The CDR3 here is CASSEVIPSPLHF. In DNA form, the CDR3 reads TGTGCCAGCAGTGAAGTTATCCCCTCACCCCTCCACTTT.